These 6 T cell receptor beta chains came from one sample sequenced in a study of spatial heterogeneity in lung cancer. A single record per CDR3 protein comes from TCRdb applying MiXCR to the 5' RACE reads. The data show roughly 15,000 distinct CDR3 sequences, 19% seen once. Regarding time point: blood at routine non-recurrence follow-up after resection. The sample in question was PBMCs, obtained at follow-up. Source of these receptors: a male donor with early-stage non-small cell lung cancer.

The rearrangement joins TRBV11-2 to TRBJ2-5; D ambiguous. CDR3 length: 11 amino acids. Per germline, CDR1 SGHAT and CDR2 FQNNGV. V was shortened by 3 bases and J by 2 bases, with 1 base between the two germline ends. This CDR3 is CASSFQETQYF. The CDR3 DNA sequence: TGTGCCAGCAGCTTTCAAGAGACCCAGTACTTC. The full variable domain, completed using reference TRBV11-2 and TRBJ2-5, is EAGVAQSPRYKIIEKRQSVAFWCNPISGHATLYWYQQILGQGPKLLIQFQNNGVVDDSQLPKDRFSAERLKGVDSTLKIQPAKLEDSAVYLCASSFQETQYFGPGTRLLVL.

Note on this clonotype: This may come from a read error, since a much larger clone is one base off. V is TRBV12-3 or TRBV12-4 and J is TRBJ2-7; D remains ambiguous. Trimming stripped 3 bases from V and 3 bases from J, with 12 bases between. There are 14 residues in the CDR3. The CDR3 reads CASSFRMNRYEQYF. CDR3 nucleotide sequence: TGTGCCAGCAGTTTTCGGATGAACCGCTACGAGCAGTACTTC.

This clonotype came up many times. The rearrangement joins TRBV3-1 to TRBJ2-7; the D gene could be TRBD1 or TRBD2 (5 bases each). This CDR3 has 15 amino acids. V lost 7 bases, J lost 2 bases, and 18 bases lay in between. Germline CDR1 reads LGHDT; CDR2 reads YNNKEL (reference sequence). CDR3 in amino acids: CASTLRPGPTYEQYF. In DNA form, the CDR3 reads TGTGCCAGCACTCTGAGACCGGGACCCACCTACGAGCAGTACTTC.

This clonotype was detected a few times. CDR3 protein: CASSSSQGGNSNQPQHF. The CDR3 DNA reads as TGTGCCAGCAGCTCATCCCAGGGGGGGAATAGCAATCAGCCCCAGCATTTT. The V gene is TRBV6-5, the J gene TRBJ1-5; 7 positions match TRBD1. The CDR3 is 17 residues long. With 6 bases clipped from V and 0 bases from J, the junction kept 11 bases outside the gene matches. From germline, CDR1 is MNHEY and CDR2 SVGAGI.

In its sample, this clonotype was seen many times. The chain links TRBV20-1 to TRBJ1-1; weak D call: TRBD1 (6 bases). Germline V gene data show CDR1 as DFQATT and CDR2 as SNEGSKA (reference sequence). V was shortened by 2 bases and J by 5 bases, with 12 bases between the two germline ends. The CDR3 is 13 amino acids. CDR3: CSARFPGVTEAFF. The CDR3 DNA sequence: TGCAGTGCTAGATTCCCAGGGGTGACTGAAGCTTTCTTT.

The gene calls are TRBV3-1 and TRBJ2-5, with D perhaps TRBD2 (6 bases). CDR1 and CDR2 (germline): LGHDT, YNNKEL (reference sequence). V lost 4 bases and J lost 6, with 18 bases in between. CDR3 size: 15 residues. The CDR3 spells CASSLPRDGGKTQYF. Written as DNA, the CDR3 is TGTGCCAGCAGCCTCCCGAGGGACGGCGGGAAGACCCAGTACTTC.